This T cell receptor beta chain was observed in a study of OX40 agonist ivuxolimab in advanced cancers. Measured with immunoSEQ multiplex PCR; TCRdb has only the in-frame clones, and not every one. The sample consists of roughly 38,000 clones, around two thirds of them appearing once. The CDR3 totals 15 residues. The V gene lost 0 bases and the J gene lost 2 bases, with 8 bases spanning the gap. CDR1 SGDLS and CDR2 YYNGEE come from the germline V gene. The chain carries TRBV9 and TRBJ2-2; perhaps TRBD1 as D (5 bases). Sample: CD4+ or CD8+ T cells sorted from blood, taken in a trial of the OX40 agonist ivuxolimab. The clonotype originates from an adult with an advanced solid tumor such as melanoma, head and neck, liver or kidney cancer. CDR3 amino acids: CASSVGQGNTGELFF. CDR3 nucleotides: TGTGCCAGCAGCGTAGGGCAGGGCAACACCGGGGAGCTGTTTTTT.